This TCR beta chain was retrieved from a study of T cells in Graves' hyperthyroidism and ophthalmopathy. This clonotype has a count of ten or more. Using RNA transcripts as the source, TCR beta CDR3 regions were amplified. A first-round RT-PCR of the TCR CDR3 used the HTBI primer set. TCRdb re-analysed the multiplex PCR reads in MiXCR, keeping a single row per CDR3 protein. The sample records about 480,000 distinct CDR3 sequences, around 22% being singletons. Disease duration was under 3 months in the ophthalmopathy patients, who also had a Clinical Activity Score of at least 3 and a NOSPECS grade of at least 4. The CDR3 covers 14 residues. CDR1 is SNHLY and CDR2 is FYNNEI in the germline V gene. Trimming removed 8 bases from V and 2 bases from J, with 15 bases in between.

The receptor comes from a woman in her thirties with Graves' ophthalmopathy. The sequenced sample was blood. The V and J genes are TRBV2 and TRBJ1-2; D is perhaps TRBD1 (6 bases). This CDR3 reads CASFRQAVNYGYTF. The CDR3 DNA reads TGTGCCAGCTTTCGACAGGCAGTCAACTATGGCTACACCTTC.